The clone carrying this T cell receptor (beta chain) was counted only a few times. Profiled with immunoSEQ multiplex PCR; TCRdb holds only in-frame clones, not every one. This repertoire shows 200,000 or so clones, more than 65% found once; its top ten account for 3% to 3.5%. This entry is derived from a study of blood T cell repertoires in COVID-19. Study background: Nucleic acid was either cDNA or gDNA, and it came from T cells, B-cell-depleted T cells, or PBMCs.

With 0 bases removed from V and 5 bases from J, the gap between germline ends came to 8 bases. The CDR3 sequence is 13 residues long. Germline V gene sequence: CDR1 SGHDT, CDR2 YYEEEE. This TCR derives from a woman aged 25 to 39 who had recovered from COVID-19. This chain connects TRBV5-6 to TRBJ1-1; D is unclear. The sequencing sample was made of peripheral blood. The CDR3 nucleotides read TGTGCCAGCAGCTTGGTTAGCCTTACTGAAGCTTTCTTT. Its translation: CASSLVSLTEAFF.